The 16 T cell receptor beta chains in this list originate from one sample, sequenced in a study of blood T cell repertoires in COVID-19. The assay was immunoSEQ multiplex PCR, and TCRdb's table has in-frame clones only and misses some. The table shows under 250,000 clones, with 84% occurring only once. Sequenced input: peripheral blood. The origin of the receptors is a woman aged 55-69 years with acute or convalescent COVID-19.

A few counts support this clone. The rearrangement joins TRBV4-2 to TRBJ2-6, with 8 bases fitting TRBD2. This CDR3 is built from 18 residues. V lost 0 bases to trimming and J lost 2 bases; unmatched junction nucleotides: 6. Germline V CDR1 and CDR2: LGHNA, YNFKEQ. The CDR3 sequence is CASSQEGAGRAGANVLTF. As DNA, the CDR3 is TGTGCCAGCAGCCAAGAGGGGGCCGGGAGGGCTGGGGCCAACGTCCTGACTTTC.

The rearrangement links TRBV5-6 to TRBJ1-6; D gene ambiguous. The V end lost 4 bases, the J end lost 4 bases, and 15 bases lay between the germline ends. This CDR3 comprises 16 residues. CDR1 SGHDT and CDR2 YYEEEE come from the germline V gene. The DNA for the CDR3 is TGTGCCAGCAGCAGCGTGGCAGCCTCTTATAATTCACCCCTCCACTTT. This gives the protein CASSSVAASYNSPLHF.

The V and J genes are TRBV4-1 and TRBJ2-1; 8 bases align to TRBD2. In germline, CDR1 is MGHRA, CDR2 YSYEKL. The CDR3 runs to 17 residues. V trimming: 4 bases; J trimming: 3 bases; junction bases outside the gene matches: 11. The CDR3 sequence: CASSPAYSGGNYNEQFF. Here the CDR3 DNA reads TGCGCCAGCAGCCCCGCCTACTCGGGGGGGAACTACAATGAGCAGTTCTTC.

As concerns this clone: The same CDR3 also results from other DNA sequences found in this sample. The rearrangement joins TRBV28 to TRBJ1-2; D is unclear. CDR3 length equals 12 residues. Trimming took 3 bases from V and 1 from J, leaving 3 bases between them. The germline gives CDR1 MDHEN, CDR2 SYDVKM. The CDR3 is CASSFLNYGYTF. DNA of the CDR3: TGTGCCAGCAGTTTTCTTAACTATGGCTACACCTTC.

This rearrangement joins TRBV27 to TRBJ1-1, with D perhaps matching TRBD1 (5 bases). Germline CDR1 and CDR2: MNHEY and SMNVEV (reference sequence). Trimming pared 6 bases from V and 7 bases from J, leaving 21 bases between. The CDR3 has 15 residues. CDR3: CASSWGGVPMGEAFF. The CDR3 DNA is TGTGCCAGCAGCTGGGGGGGGGTTCCGATGGGTGAAGCTTTCTTT.

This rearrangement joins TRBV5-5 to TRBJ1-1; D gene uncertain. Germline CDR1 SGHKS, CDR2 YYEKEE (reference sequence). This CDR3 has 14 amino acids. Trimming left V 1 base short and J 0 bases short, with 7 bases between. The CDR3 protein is CASSLPGMNTEAFF. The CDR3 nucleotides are TGTGCCAGCAGCTTGCCAGGCATGAACACTGAAGCTTTCTTT.

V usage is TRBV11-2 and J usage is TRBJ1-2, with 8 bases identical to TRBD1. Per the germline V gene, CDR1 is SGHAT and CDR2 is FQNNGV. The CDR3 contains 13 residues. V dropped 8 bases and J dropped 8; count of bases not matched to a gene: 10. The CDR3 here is CASGYGQGSGYTF. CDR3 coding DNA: TGTGCCAGCGGCTACGGACAGGGCAGCGGCTACACCTTC. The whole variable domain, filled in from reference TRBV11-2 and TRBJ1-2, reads EAGVAQSPRYKIIEKRQSVAFWCNPISGHATLYWYQQILGQGPKLLIQFQNNGVVDDSQLPKDRFSAERLKGVDSTLKIQPAKLEDSAVYLCASGYGQGSGYTFGSGTRLTVV.

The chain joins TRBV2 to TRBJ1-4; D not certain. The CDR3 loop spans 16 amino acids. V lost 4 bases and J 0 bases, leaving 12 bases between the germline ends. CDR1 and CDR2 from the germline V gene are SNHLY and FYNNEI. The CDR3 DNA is TGTGCCAGCAGTGCGGACTCTCTTGCAACTAATGAAAAACTGTTTTTT. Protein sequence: CASSADSLATNEKLFF.

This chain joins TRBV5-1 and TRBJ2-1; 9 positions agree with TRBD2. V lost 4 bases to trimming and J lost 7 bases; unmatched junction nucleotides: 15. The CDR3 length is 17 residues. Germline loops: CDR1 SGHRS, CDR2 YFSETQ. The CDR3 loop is CASSPGVAGALGNEQFF. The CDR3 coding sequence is TGCGCCAGCAGCCCCGGGGTAGCGGGGGCCCTTGGGAATGAGCAGTTCTTC.

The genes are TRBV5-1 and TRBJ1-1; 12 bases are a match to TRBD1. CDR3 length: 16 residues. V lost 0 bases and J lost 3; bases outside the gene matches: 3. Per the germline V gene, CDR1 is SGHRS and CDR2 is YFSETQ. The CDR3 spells CASSLEGQGAYTEAFF. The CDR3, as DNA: TGCGCCAGCAGCTTGGAGGGACAGGGGGCGTACACTGAAGCTTTCTTT.

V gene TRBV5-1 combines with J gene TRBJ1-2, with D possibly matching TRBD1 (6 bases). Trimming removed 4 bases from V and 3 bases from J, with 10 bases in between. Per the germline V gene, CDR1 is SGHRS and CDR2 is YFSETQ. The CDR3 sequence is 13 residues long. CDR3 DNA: TGCGCCAGCAGCCTTGGGGGCCACTATGGCTACACCTTC. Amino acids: CASSLGGHYGYTF.

The CDR3 sequence is CAISEPGQGRSYEQYF. In DNA form, the CDR3 reads TGTGCCATCAGTGAGCCTGGACAGGGGAGGTCCTACGAGCAGTACTTC. This chain links TRBV10-3 with TRBJ2-7; 9 bases are a match to TRBD1. Germline V gives CDR1 ENHRY, CDR2 SYGVKD. The CDR3 runs 16 residues. The ends lost 2 bases at V and 1 base at J; junction bases unmatched: 6.

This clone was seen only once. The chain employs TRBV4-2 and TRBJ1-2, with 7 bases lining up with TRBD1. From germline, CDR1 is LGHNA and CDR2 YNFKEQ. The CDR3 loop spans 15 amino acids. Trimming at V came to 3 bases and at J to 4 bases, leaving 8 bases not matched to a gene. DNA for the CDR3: TGTGCCAGCAGCCACCGGGACAGCTTAATCTATGGCTACACCTTC. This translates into CASSHRDSLIYGYTF.

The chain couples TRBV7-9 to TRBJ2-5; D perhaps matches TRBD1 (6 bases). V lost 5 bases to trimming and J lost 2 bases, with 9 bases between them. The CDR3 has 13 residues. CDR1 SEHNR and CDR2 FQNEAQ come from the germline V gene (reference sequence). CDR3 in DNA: TGTGCCAGCAGCGCCGGACAGCAAGAGACCCAGTACTTC. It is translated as CASSAGQQETQYF.

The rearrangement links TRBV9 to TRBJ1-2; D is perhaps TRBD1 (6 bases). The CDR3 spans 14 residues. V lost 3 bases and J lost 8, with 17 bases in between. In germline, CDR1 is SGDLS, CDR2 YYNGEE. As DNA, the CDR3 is TGTGCCAGCAGCGCGGGCTACAGGGAAAAGGGCTACACCTTC. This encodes CASSAGYREKGYTF.

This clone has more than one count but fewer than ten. CDR3 protein: CASSLGGASTGELFF. For the CDR3, the DNA is TGCGCCAGCAGCTTAGGGGGGGCTTCCACCGGGGAGCTGTTTTTT. This chain uses TRBV5-1 with TRBJ2-2; possibly TRBD2 for D (7 bases). Trimming took 2 bases from V and 4 from J, leaving 12 bases between them. The CDR3 contains 15 residues. The germline gives CDR1 SGHRS, CDR2 YFSETQ. Full variable domain (rest looked up from reference TRBV5-1 and TRBJ2-2): KAGVTQTPRYLIKTRGQQVTLSCSPISGHRSVSWYQQTPGQGLQFLFEYFSETQRNKGNFPGRFSGRQFSNSRSEMNVSTLELGDSALYLCASSLGGASTGELFFGEGSRLTVL.